The clone carrying this T cell receptor (beta chain) occurred many times. What it recognizes is unknown. This sample was included in a study of shared clonotypes between healthy human individuals. About the study: A few men and a couple of women, aged 18 to 49, were donors. Regarding the study as a whole: Tissues were not sampled, only blood, and their repertoires likely differ.

Using immunoSEQ multiplex PCR, the repertoire was profiled, and TCRdb retains in-frame clones only, with some absent. The table shows hundreds of thousands of clones, with about 74% occurring only once. CDR1 and CDR2 (germline): MNHNY, SVGAGI (reference sequence). The CDR3 totals 10 residues. This rearrangement joins TRBV6-6 to TRBJ1-2; a possible D gene is TRBD1 (5 bases). The sample consisted of memory CD4+ T cells sorted from blood. Subset defined: CD45RA-negative fraction. The sequence derives from a woman aged 25 to 39 in good health. The CDR3 bases are TGTGCTGAACGGCGGGACGGCTACACCTTC. This translates into CAERRDGYTF.